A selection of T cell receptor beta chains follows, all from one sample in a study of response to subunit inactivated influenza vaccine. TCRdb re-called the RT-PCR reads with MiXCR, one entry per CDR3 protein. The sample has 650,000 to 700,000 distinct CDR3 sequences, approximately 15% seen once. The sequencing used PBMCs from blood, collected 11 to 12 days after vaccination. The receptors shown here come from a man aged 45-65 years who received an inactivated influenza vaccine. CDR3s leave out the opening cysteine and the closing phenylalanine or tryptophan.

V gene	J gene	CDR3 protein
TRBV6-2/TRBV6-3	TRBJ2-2	ASRGRATGELF
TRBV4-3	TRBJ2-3	ASSQAYRAGTDTQY
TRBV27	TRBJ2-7	ASSPRQGALEQY
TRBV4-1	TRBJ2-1	ASSQWFPAGNSYNEQF
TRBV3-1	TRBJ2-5	ASSRPTGTGGRETQY
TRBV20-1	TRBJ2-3	SARDLGQSTDTQY
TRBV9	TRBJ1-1	ASSPGTAGEAF
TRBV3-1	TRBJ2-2	ASSQVQIANTGELF
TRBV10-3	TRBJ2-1	AIRVAGGPHEQF
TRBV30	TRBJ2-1	AWSPPRGGRANEQF
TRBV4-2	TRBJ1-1	ASSQGPEAF
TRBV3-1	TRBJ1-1	ASSQWGARLNTEAF
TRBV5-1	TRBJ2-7	ASSYFRGYEQY
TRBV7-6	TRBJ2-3	ASSLAAGGPMGTDTQY
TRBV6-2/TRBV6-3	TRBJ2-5	ASSYGRGGPETQY
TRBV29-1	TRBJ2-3	SVAAGRDTQY
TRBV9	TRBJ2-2	ASSAGLAGGHGELF
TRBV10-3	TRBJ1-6	ATGTGRNSPLH
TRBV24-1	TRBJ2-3	ATSVTGGRYTDTQY
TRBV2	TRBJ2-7	ASARGGINFYEQY
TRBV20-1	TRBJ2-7	SAPSGSEEQY
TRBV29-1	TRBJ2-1	SVETNWRTGNEQF
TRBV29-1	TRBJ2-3	NVVGTDTQY
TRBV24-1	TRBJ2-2	ATSDLTGSGELF
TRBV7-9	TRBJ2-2	ASRQTGELF
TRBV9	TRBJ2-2	ASSALLAGGTGELF
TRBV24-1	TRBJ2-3	ATSDKAGITKRDTQY
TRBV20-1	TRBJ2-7	SARPRDKLFSYEQY
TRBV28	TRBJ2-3	ASSSNRGGSSTDTQY
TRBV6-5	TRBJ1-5	ASSYSRSYQGNQPQH
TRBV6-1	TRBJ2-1	ASSVSVSSYNEQF
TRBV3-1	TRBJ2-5	ASSQVYETQY
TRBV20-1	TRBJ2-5	SARAIAGGGYFQETQY